One and the same sample provided the 23 T cell receptor beta chains below, sequenced in a study of blood T cell repertoires in COVID-19. The protocol was immunoSEQ multiplex PCR, while the TCRdb copy is restricted to in-frame clones and leaves out a portion. The sample includes 300,000 to 350,000 clones, 70% to 90% of them seen just once. Sequenced: peripheral blood. These receptors all come from a woman aged 25 to 39 with COVID-19, enrolled during active disease.

The CDR3 DNA is TGTGCCAGCAGTGAAGAGGTAGGGGGCGCCTACAATGAGCAGTTCTTC. Residues: CASSEEVGGAYNEQFF. The rearrangement links TRBV6-1 to TRBJ2-1, with 7 bases aligning to TRBD1. Germline CDR1 reads MNHNS; CDR2 reads SASEGT. Germline trimming cut 1 base from V and 2 bases from J; bases unmatched to any gene: 5. This CDR3 has 16 residues.

In regard to this clone: One junction end disagrees with the germline gene, perhaps due to a read error. The rearrangement links TRBV29-1 to TRBJ1-2, with D maybe TRBD1 (5 bases). The CDR3 has 17 amino acids. Germline CDR1 and CDR2: SQVTM and ANQGSEA. CDR3 loop: CSAEALPQFQGNYGYTF. The DNA for the CDR3 is TGCAGCGCTGAAGCCCTTCCCCAATTCCAGGGAAACTATGGCTACACCTTC.

This clone has a single count. This chain joins TRBV28 and TRBJ1-5; TRBD1 agrees at 8 bases. CDR1 is MDHEN and CDR2 is SYDVKM in the germline V gene. There are 14 residues in the CDR3. V lost 6 bases, J lost 9 bases, and 10 bases stayed unmatched. In nucleotides, the CDR3 is TGTGCCAGCAGAAAGGCAGGACAGGGTACGCCCCAGCATTTT. Amino acid sequence: CASRKAGQGTPQHF.

The chain is built from TRBV7-2 and TRBJ2-7; maybe TRBD2 (5 bases). V was pared by 2 bases and J by 2 bases, with 16 bases between. The germline V gene has CDR1 SGHTA and CDR2 FQGNSA. The CDR3 sequence is 16 residues long. CDR3: CASSLRVPSLPYEQYF. The CDR3 coding sequence is TGTGCCAGCAGCTTACGGGTTCCTAGCTTGCCCTACGAGCAGTACTTC.

CDR3 in amino acids: CASSLGGTNGYTF. The DNA of the CDR3 is TGCGCCAGCAGCTTGGGAGGGACTAATGGCTACACCTTC. The chain employs TRBV5-1 and TRBJ1-2; possibly TRBD1 for D (5 bases). Trimming shortened V by 0 bases and J by 6 bases, and 9 bases separated the two germline ends. CDR1 and CDR2 from the germline V gene are SGHRS and YFSETQ. The CDR3 contains 13 residues.

The CDR3 is CASSVGGSNGQFF. The CDR3 DNA reads TGTGCCAGCAGCGTAGGAGGATCAAACGGGCAGTTCTTC. The chain joins TRBV3-1 (or the pseudogene TRBV3-2) to TRBJ2-1; D is perhaps TRBD2 (5 bases). In germline, CDR1 is LGHDT, CDR2 YNNKEL (reference sequence). V was cut by 5 bases and J by 12 bases, with 17 bases left in between. The CDR3 runs to 13 residues.

Only one count was recorded for this clone. The chain is built from TRBV5-1 and TRBJ1-6, with 8 bases lining up with TRBD1. Per the germline V gene, CDR1 is SGHRS and CDR2 is YFSETQ. Losses at the gene ends were 0 bases for V and 7 bases for J; bases not matched to a gene: 0. This CDR3 contains 14 residues. The CDR3 bases are TGCGCCAGCAGCTTGGACAGGGGGAATTCACCCCTCCACTTT. This encodes CASSLDRGNSPLHF.

Regarding this clone: The identical CDR3 is also encoded by other nucleotide sequences in the sample. This chain links TRBV5-1 with TRBJ1-1; possibly TRBD1 for D (5 bases). Germline V lookup: CDR1 SGHRS, CDR2 YFSETQ. Trimming left V 0 bases short and J 0 bases short, with 6 bases between. The CDR3 covers 14 residues. The CDR3 DNA follows: TGCGCCAGCAGCTTGGAGGGGATGAACACTGAAGCTTTCTTT. This encodes CASSLEGMNTEAFF.

The chain is built from TRBV2 and TRBJ1-1; 10 nucleotides match TRBD1. V was clipped by 8 bases and J by 1 base; unmatched bases: 10. In germline, CDR1 is SNHLY, CDR2 FYNNEI. This CDR3 has 16 amino acids. CDR3 region: CASPGQGSGWNTEAFF. In DNA, the CDR3 is TGTGCCAGCCCGGGACAGGGGAGTGGGTGGAACACTGAAGCTTTCTTT.

This chain connects TRBV7-8 to TRBJ1-5, with 7 bases aligning to TRBD1. The V gene end was trimmed by 5 bases and the J gene end by 7 bases; junction bases not matched to a gene: 14. Germline lookup yields CDR1 SGHVS and CDR2 FQNEAQ. This CDR3 is 16 amino acids long. CDR3 DNA: TGTGCCAGCAGCGATGGGACAGCTCCTACAGGGCAGCCCCAGCATTTT. Its protein product is CASSDGTAPTGQPQHF.

This clone has just a few counts. This sequence joins TRBV11-3 and TRBJ1-3; D is perhaps TRBD1 (5 bases). Trimming took off 3 bases at V and 0 bases at J, with 12 bases between the two ends. In germline, CDR1 is SGHNT, CDR2 YENEEA. The length of the CDR3 is 16 residues. Here the CDR3 reads CASSFGAGPSGNTIYF. DNA for the CDR3: TGTGCCAGCAGCTTTGGGGCAGGTCCCTCTGGAAACACCATATATTTT.

This chain connects TRBV7-2 to TRBJ1-1, with D perhaps TRBD1 (5 bases). Trimming cost V 5 bases and J 4 bases, with 14 bases left between them. The CDR3 totals 14 residues. Germline V gene sequence: CDR1 SGHTA, CDR2 FQGNSA. The CDR3 nucleotides read TGTGCCAGCAGCCCCCCCGGGGGAAGCACTGAAGCTTTCTTT. As protein: CASSPPGGSTEAFF.

This rearrangement joins TRBV7-9 to TRBJ2-3; weak D call: TRBD2 (5 bases). The CDR3 spans 15 residues. Per the germline V gene, CDR1 is SEHNR and CDR2 is FQNEAQ (reference sequence). V gave up 1 base and J gave up 3 bases, with 11 bases separating them. The CDR3 protein is CASSLGGIATDTQYF. The CDR3 DNA is TGTGCCAGCAGCTTAGGAGGGATAGCTACAGATACGCAGTATTTT.

This clone occurred once. CDR3 DNA: TGCGCCAGCAGCTTTGGAGGGACAGGCTTTTACAATGAGCAGTTCTTC. Translation gives CASSFGGTGFYNEQFF. The chain has TRBV5-1 and TRBJ2-1; TRBD1 matches 8 bases. The CDR3 has 16 amino acids. The junction had 8 bases not matched to a gene; V was cut back by 2 bases and J by 4 bases. Germline lookup yields CDR1 SGHRS and CDR2 YFSETQ.

The gene calls are TRBV30 and TRBJ2-5; D is perhaps TRBD2 (5 bases). Trimming pared 0 bases from V and 5 bases from J, leaving 10 bases between. The CDR3 extends over 13 amino acids. The germline CDR1 and CDR2 sequences are GTSNPN and SVGIG (reference sequence). The CDR3 region has the DNA TGTGCCTGGAGTGTGACTATACGTGAGACCCAGTACTTC. This translates into CAWSVTIRETQYF.

Only one count was recorded for this clone. This chain joins TRBV2 and TRBJ2-2; D might be TRBD1 (5 bases). The CDR3 totals 13 residues. Per germline, CDR1 SNHLY and CDR2 FYNNEI. Between the trimmed V and J ends, which lost 6 bases and 0 bases, there was a span of 5 bases. The DNA for the CDR3 is TGTGCCAGCAGGGACACGAACACCGGGGAGCTGTTTTTT. It encodes CASRDTNTGELFF.

This sequence joins TRBV19 and TRBJ2-2; TRBD1 matches 8 bases. The ends lost 8 bases at V and 4 bases at J; junction bases unmatched: 6. This CDR3 region has 14 residues. From germline, CDR1 is LNHDA and CDR2 SQIVND (reference sequence). CDR3 sequence (DNA): TGTGCCAGTCTTCAGGGGGCAAGCACCGGGGAGCTGTTTTTT. Translating it yields CASLQGASTGELFF. Full variable domain (missing parts from reference TRBV19 and TRBJ2-2): DGGITQSPKYLFRKEGQNVTLSCEQNLNHDAMYWYRQDPGQGLRLIYYSQIVNDFQKGDIAEGYSVSREKKESFPLTVTSAQKNPTAFYLCASLQGASTGELFFGEGSRLTVL.

This clone has more than one count but fewer than ten. The chain recombines TRBV4-1 with TRBJ1-1; D perhaps matches TRBD1 (5 bases). The V gene's germline CDR1 is MGHRA and CDR2 YSYEKL. The CDR3 loop spans 15 amino acids. The ends were cut back, 2 bases at V and 0 bases at J, with 10 bases in the middle. The CDR3 is CASSQLEGMNTEAFF. The CDR3 region has the DNA TGCGCCAGCAGCCAATTGGAGGGGATGAACACTGAAGCTTTCTTT.

The rearrangement links TRBV30 to TRBJ1-1; D might be TRBD1 (5 bases). CDR1 and CDR2 from the germline V gene are GTSNPN and SVGIG (reference sequence). CDR3 length equals 17 residues. V was cut by 5 bases and J by 1 base, with 23 bases left in between. The CDR3 region is CAWAGGMWSLRNTEAFF. In DNA, the CDR3 is TGTGCCTGGGCGGGGGGTATGTGGAGTCTCAGGAACACTGAAGCTTTCTTT.

The chain links TRBV28 to TRBJ1-1, with D possibly being TRBD1 (5 bases). The CDR3 runs to 11 residues. Germline CDR1 reads MDHEN; CDR2 reads SYDVKM. Between the trimmed V and J ends, which lost 5 bases and 9 bases, there was a span of 10 bases. The CDR3 DNA follows: TGTGCCAGCAGTCAGGGTGGCCAAGCTTTCTTT. It codes for CASSQGGQAFF. The full variable domain, with the rest looked up from reference TRBV28 and TRBJ1-1, is DVKVTQSSRYLVKRTGEKVFLECVQDMDHENMFWYRQDPGLGLRLIYFSYDVKMKEKGDIPEGYSVSREKKERFSLILESASTNQTSMYLCASSQGGQAFFGQGTRLTVV.

The genes are TRBV12-5 and TRBJ2-1, with 7 bases aligning to TRBD1. Trimming at V came to 6 bases and at J to 6 bases, leaving 5 bases not matched to a gene. Germline CDR1 reads LGHNT; CDR2 reads FRNRAP. The CDR3 length is 13 residues. CDR3 bases: TGTGCTAGTGGATCAACAGGGGTCAATGAGCAGTTCTTC. This gives the protein CASGSTGVNEQFF.

The J gene is TRBJ1-1, the V gene TRBV7-2; unclear D gene. The CDR3 totals 15 residues. V lost 5 bases and J lost 1, with 14 bases in between. Germline lookup yields CDR1 SGHTA and CDR2 FQGNSA. CDR3 DNA: TGTGCCAGCAGCCCCGGAGACGGGTGGAACACTGAAGCTTTCTTT. It codes for CASSPGDGWNTEAFF.

The V and J genes are TRBV11-3 and TRBJ2-7, with TRBD1 as a possible D gene (5 bases). CDR3 length equals 14 residues. Looked up from germline, CDR1 is SGHNT and CDR2 is YENEEA. With 5 bases removed from V and 2 bases from J, the gap between germline ends came to 13 bases. CDR3 amino acids: CASSIRQTAYEQYF. CDR3 bases: TGTGCCAGCAGCATAAGACAGACCGCCTACGAGCAGTACTTC.